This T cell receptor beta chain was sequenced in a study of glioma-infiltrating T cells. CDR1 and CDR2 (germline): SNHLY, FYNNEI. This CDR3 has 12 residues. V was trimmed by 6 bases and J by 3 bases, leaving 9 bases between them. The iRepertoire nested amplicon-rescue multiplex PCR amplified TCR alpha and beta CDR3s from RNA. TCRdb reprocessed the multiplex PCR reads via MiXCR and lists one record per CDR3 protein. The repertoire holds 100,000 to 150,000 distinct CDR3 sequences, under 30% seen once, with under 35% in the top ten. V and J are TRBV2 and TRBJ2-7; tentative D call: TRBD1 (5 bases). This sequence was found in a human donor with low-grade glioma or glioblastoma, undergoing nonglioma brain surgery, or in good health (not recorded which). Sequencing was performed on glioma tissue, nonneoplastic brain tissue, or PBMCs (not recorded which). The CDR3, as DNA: TGTGCCAGCAGAGGGGTTCTCTACGAGCAGTACGTC. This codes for CASRGVLYEQYV.